Shown below are 8 T cell receptor beta chains from a single sample sequenced in a study of T-cell memory formation after mild COVID-19. From the 5' RACE reads, TCRdb called clonotypes with MiXCR, one entry per CDR3 protein. This table holds just over 400,000 distinct CDR3 sequences, about a quarter found once. Source material: PBMCs or a T cell subset sorted from them (not recorded which). These receptors were collected from an adult woman who had mild COVID-19 (a few samples of this study predate the infection). Cell type and time point are not known.

This rearrangement joins TRBV5-1 to TRBJ2-7; possible D gene TRBD2, 5 bases. Germline lookup yields CDR1 SGHRS and CDR2 YFSETQ. V lost 0 bases to trimming and J lost 2 bases, with 12 bases between them. The CDR3 length is 15 residues. The CDR3 here is CASSLVGLGAYEQYF. The CDR3 DNA sequence: TGCGCCAGCAGCTTGGTCGGACTGGGAGCCTACGAGCAGTACTTC.

This rearrangement joins TRBV30 to TRBJ1-5; unclear D gene. Germline CDR1 and CDR2: GTSNPN and SVGIG (reference sequence). This CDR3 region has 13 residues. V lost 3 bases and J 6 bases, leaving 12 bases between the germline ends. In nucleotides, the CDR3 is TGTGCCTGGAGCGGGCAAGAGGGTCAGCCCCAGCATTTT. Its translation: CAWSGQEGQPQHF.

This clonotype has ten or more counts. The chain employs TRBV29-1 and TRBJ2-2, with TRBD2 matching over 9 bases. The germline V gene has CDR1 SQVTM and CDR2 ANQGSEA. The CDR3 contains 12 residues. In DNA, the CDR3 is TGCGTAGGCGGGAGGGCCACCGGGGAGCTGTTTTTT. It yields the protein CVGGRATGELFF.

The chain combines TRBV3-1 with TRBJ1-1, with 8 bases fitting TRBD1. In germline, CDR1 is LGHDT, CDR2 YNNKEL (reference sequence). With V trimmed by 10 bases and J by 3 bases, 4 bases remained unmatched. This CDR3 spans 12 amino acids. Here the CDR3 DNA reads TGTGCCACCAGGACAGGGCACACTGAAGCTTTCTTT. This gives the protein CATRTGHTEAFF. The whole variable domain, remainder taken from reference TRBV3-1 and TRBJ1-1, is DTAVSQTPKYLVTQMGNDKSIKCEQNLGHDTMYWYKQDSKKFLKIMFSYNNKELIINETVPNRFSPKSPDKAHLNLHINSLELGDSAVYFCATRTGHTEAFFGQGTRLTVV.

This chain uses TRBV7-9 with TRBJ2-7; 8 bases align to TRBD1. Trimming at V came to 4 bases and at J to 2 bases, leaving 10 bases not matched to a gene. The CDR3 covers 16 residues. Germline V gene lookup returns CDR1 SEHNR and CDR2 FQNEAQ (reference sequence). The CDR3 sequence is CASSSGVGQVAYEQYF. The CDR3 bases are TGTGCCAGCAGCTCTGGGGTGGGACAGGTCGCCTACGAGCAGTACTTC.

CDR3 in amino acids: CATSRGAGGPSYNEQFF. The CDR3 DNA reads TGTGCCACCAGCAGAGGGGCGGGAGGGCCCTCGTACAATGAGCAGTTCTTC. The rearrangement links TRBV15 to TRBJ2-1; TRBD2 agrees at 9 bases. The CDR3 is 17 residues long. V was clipped by 1 base and J by 4 bases; unmatched bases: 8. CDR1 is LNHNV and CDR2 is YYDKDF in the germline V gene (reference sequence).

There are a few counts of this clonotype. This rearrangement joins TRBV29-1 to TRBJ1-2; 11 bases align to TRBD1. The junction had 4 bases not matched to a gene; V was cut back by 6 bases and J by 7 bases. This CDR3 spans 12 amino acids. CDR1 is SQVTM, CDR2 ANQGSEA, per germline. For the CDR3, the DNA is TGCAGCGTGGGACAGGGGGAGGGTGGCTACACCTTC. Protein: CSVGQGEGGYTF.

The chain links TRBV5-6 to TRBJ2-2, with TRBD2 as a possible D gene (7 bases). Trimming cost V 1 base and J 9 bases, with 22 bases left between them. Germline assignment: CDR1 SGHDT and CDR2 YYEEEE. The length of the CDR3 is 17 residues. The CDR3: CASSLIGGRGVNRELFF. In DNA form, the CDR3 reads TGTGCCAGCAGCTTGATCGGGGGGCGAGGGGTGAATAGGGAGCTGTTTTTT.